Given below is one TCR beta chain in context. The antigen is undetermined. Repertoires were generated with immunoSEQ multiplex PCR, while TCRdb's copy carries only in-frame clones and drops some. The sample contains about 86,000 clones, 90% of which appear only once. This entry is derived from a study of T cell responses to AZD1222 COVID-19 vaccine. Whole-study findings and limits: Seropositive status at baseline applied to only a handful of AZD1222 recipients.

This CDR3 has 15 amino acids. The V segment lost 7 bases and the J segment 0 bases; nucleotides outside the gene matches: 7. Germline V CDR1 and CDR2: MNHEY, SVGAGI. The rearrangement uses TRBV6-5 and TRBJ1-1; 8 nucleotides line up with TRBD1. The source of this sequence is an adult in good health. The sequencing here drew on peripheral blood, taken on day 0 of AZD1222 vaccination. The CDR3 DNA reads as TGTGCCAGCATAAGGACAGGGCCCATGAACACTGAAGCTTTCTTT. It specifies CASIRTGPMNTEAFF.